This T cell receptor (beta chain) was profiled in a study of control samples from healthy donors and cancer patients. Germline CDR1 is SGHNT and CDR2 is YYREEE (reference sequence). Losses at the gene ends were 3 bases for V and 3 bases for J; bases not matched to a gene: 3. CDR3 length equals 13 residues. Generated by immunoSEQ multiplex PCR, the TCRdb table keeps only in-frame clones and is missing some. The sample holds about 140,000 clones, roughly nine tenths seen once. The chain recombines TRBV5-4 with TRBJ2-7; 7 bases align to TRBD2. Sequenced input: blood. The receptor's source is a woman aged 30 to 39 in good health. CDR3 DNA: TGTGCCAGCAGCTCCGGGACTAACTACGAGCAGTACTTC. This gives the protein CASSSGTNYEQYF.